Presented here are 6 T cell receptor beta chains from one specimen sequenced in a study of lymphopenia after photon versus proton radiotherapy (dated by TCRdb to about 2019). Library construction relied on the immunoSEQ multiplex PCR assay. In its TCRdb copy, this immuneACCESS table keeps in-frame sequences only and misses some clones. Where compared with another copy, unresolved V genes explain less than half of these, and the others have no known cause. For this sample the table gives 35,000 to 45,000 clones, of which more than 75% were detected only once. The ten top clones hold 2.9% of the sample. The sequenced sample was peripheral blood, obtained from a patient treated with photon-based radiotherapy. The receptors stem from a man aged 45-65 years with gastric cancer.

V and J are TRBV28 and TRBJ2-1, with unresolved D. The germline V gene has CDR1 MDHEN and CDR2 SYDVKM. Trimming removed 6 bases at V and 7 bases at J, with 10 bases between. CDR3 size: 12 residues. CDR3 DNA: TGTGCCAGCAGCCCGAGACGGAATGAGCAGTTCTTC. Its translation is CASSPRRNEQFF.

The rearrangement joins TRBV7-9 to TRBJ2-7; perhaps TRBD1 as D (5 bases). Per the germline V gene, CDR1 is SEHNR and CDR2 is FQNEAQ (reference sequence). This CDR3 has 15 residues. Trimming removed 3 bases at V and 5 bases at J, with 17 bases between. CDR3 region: CASSLGKGQGDEQYF. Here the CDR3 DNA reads TGTGCCAGCAGCTTGGGCAAAGGGCAGGGTGACGAGCAGTACTTC. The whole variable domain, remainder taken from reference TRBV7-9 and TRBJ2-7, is DTGVSQNPRHKITKRGQNVTFRCDPISEHNRLYWYRQTLGQGPEFLTYFQNEAQLEKSRLLSDRFSAERPKGSFSTLEIQRTEQGDSAMYLCASSLGKGQGDEQYFGPGTRLTVT.

The CDR3 is CASSPRTSGRQVAYEQYF. The CDR3 DNA follows: TGTGCCAGCAGCCCTCGGACTAGCGGGCGACAGGTAGCCTACGAGCAGTACTTC. The chain joins TRBV7-8 to TRBJ2-7; 11 bases are a match to TRBD2. Trimming removed 5 bases from V and 2 bases from J; junction bases left unmatched: 14. Per germline, CDR1 SGHVS and CDR2 FQNEAQ. The CDR3 consists of 18 residues.

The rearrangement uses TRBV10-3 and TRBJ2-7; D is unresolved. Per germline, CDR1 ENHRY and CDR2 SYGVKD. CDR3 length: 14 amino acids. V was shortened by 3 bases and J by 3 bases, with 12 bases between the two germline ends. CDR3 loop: CAISEEAQYYEQYF. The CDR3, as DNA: TGTGCCATCAGTGAAGAAGCACAGTACTACGAGCAGTACTTC.

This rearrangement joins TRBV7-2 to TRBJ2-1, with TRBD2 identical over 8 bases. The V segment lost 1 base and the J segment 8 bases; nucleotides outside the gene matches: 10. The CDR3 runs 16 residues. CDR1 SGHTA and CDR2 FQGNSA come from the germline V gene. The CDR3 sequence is CASSLVVGLVADEQFF. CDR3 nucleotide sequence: TGTGCCAGCAGCTTAGTTGTGGGACTAGTCGCGGATGAGCAGTTCTTC. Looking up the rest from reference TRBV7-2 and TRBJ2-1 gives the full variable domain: GAGVSQSPSNKVTEKGKDVELRCDPISGHTALYWYRQSLGQGLEFLIYFQGNSAPDKSGLPSDRFSAERTGGSVSTLTIQRTQQEDSAVYLCASSLVVGLVADEQFFGPGTRLTVL.

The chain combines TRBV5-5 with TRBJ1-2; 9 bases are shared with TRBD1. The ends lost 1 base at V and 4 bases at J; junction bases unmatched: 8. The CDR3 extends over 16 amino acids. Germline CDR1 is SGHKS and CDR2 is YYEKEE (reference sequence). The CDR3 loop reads CASSLFGTGNSYGYTF. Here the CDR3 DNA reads TGTGCCAGCAGCTTGTTTGGGACAGGGAATTCCTATGGCTACACCTTC.